Sequencing of this T cell receptor (beta chain) was carried out in a study of cytomegalovirus exposure and HLA in healthy donors (TCRdb year 2017). For context, the study as a whole: An earlier analysis of roughly 570 of the donors reported 250 to 300 Gb of sequence data and 95 million to 140 million unique TCR beta sequences obtained from around 170 million T cells. Rather than using new phenotypic data, the later analysis identified candidate immune exposures from TCR beta sequences and from how often those sequences occurred across donors. A later genetic analysis took genome-wide SNP genotypes for about three fifths of the roughly 670 donors and used that subset as a discovery cohort. In an earlier analysis of roughly 600 of the donors, high-throughput TCR beta sequencing was used to judge whether each TCR beta V gene segment behaved as functional or pseudogenic. A separate validation cohort of 100 to 150 different subjects was used in addition to the roughly 620-subject first cohort. Roughly 300 gigabases of sequencing data and around 80 million unique TCR sequences made up an early release that covered around 640 HLA-typed donors. High-throughput TCR immunosequencing, statistical association of individual TCRs with disease status, and machine learning were combined to predict cytomegalovirus infection status. Several DR-DQ haplotypes were handled as single units for association and clustering because linkage in the cohort was strong. Donor age, sex, ethnicity and CMV serostatus were compiled alongside the repertoire data. Both class I and class II loci were covered by HLA typing, at four-digit resolution. The genetic ancestry cluster associated with self-reported Caucasian donors included over 80% of the 398 genotyped donors. The study profiled the T cell repertoires of under 850 subjects by immunosequencing and related them to cytomegalovirus serostatus. The number of typed donors differed by locus: about 620-640 for A, B, C, DRB1 and DQB1; approximately 520 for DQA1; roughly 600 for DPA1; and 400 to 480 for DPB1. To study patterns of TCR occurrence, a later analysis re-analyzed previously published TCR beta repertoires from 500 to 850 donors and added high-resolution HLA genotyping. The study was designed to test whether signatures of past pathogen exposure could be identified by cataloging public T cell receptors. Every repertoire in the discovery cohort had been generated on one and the same sequencing platform. Among 350 to 400 genotyped donors of the cohort, an average of around 240,000 unique TCR beta nucleotide sequences were sequenced per donor, around 20% of them non-productive. Study-wide conclusions, independent of this receptor: This cohort had only TCR beta chains sequenced, and the lack of alpha or paired-chain data limited which features could be detected. A later analysis found that HLA-associated TCR beta chains were more clonally expanded and had lower generation probabilities than equally common non-associated chains. Because counts were too low, some 17 rarely observed V segments, including chromosome 9 orphons, were left out of the earlier analysis of a few hundred of the donors. It was suggested by the authors that the approach could potentially be generalized to other disease states and immunological phenotypes. A total of about 150 TCR beta chains were listed by the study as associated with cytomegalovirus. A later analysis associated 15,000 to 20,000 TCR beta sequences with specific HLA alleles at a false discovery rate of 0.05. Because HLA typing was unavailable for some donors at each locus, only the typed subset was used in association tests. An association between a missense DCLRE1C variant and V-gene and J-gene trimming of TCR beta chains was found in a later genetic analysis and replicated in an independent cohort. When HLA alleles, especially DR and DQ, strongly co-occurred, attributing TCR associations to individual alleles was difficult. Compared with the approximately 710-donor mean, donors in an Asian-associated ancestry cluster had fewer N-insertions in productive TCRs, according to a later genetic analysis. CMV serostatus was the only immune exposure information available for the cohort. The classifier was reported to diagnose cytomegalovirus status with high specificity and sensitivity in both the original cohort and the validation cohort. In vitro tests confirmed that a few of the cytomegalovirus-associated TCR beta chains recognize cytomegalovirus antigens. In an earlier analysis of some 500 of the donors, most TCR beta V segments appeared in productive rearrangements about 90% or about 30% of the time, broadly matching IMGT annotations. Presence/absence analyses assumed roughly uniform sequencing depth across donors, an assumption that may not hold. While some public TCRs were present in many individuals, most TCR sequences turned up only very rarely across donors. The sequencing pipeline was judged likely to have produced a cluster of highly shared sequence variants as a technical artifact. In a later analysis, the rate of TCR association differed among HLA loci, with DRB1 alleles having the most associated TCRs and HLA-C alleles having the fewest. A later analysis reported that several top co-occurrence clusters appeared linked to parvovirus B19, influenza, CMV and Epstein-Barr virus. Linkage disequilibrium might explain the correlated functional status among segregating V segments, but an unknown experimental factor could not be excluded. A further reported finding was that TCR beta sequences accurately predicted the HLA-A and HLA-B alleles for most subjects in the first cohort. In a later analysis, most CMV-associated TCR beta chains were found to appear HLA-restricted, with HLA associations seemingly driven largely by CMV exposure.

This clone was recorded a few times. Its antigen is not yet known. There are no base qualities to consult, and no much larger clone falls within one base. Receptor libraries were prepared by the immunoSEQ multiplex PCR assay. For the multiplex PCR, a mixture combining 60 forward primers for TCR Vbeta segments and 13 reverse primers for TCR Jbeta segments was used. A multiplex PCR assay on genomic DNA amplified the CDR3 region of rearranged TCR beta genes. The Illumina HiSeq System was used to sequence the amplified TCR beta libraries as 87-base-pair reads. The authors processed their data as follows. Across the 670 or so repertoires, a later analysis counted some 80 million unique TCR beta chains, some 11 million of which were shared by at least two donors. Raw reads were error-corrected and collapsed into unique sequences with a nearest-neighbor algorithm that merged closely related sequences to remove PCR and sequencing errors. To assign V, D and J gene segments, CDR3 sequences were aligned to IMGT reference sequences. For a sequence to be retained, at least a six-nucleotide match to both a V gene segment and a J gene segment was required. A rearrangement was called productive if the CDR3 had no stop codons and remained in frame with V and J, and every other rearrangement was called non-productive. CDR3 was defined according to IMGT convention as the region running from the second conserved V-encoded cysteine to the conserved J-encoded phenylalanine. The earlier analysis of about 560 of the donors excluded any sequence lacking an unambiguous match to a single V gene segment. An earlier analysis of several hundred of the donors called V segments functional above 56.7% productive rearrangements and segregating when the between-donor standard deviation exceeded 5%. A statistical classification framework was developed to diagnose cytomegalovirus status using the catalog of TCR beta chain sequences. In a later analysis, V and J genes were assigned by comparing TCR nucleotide sequences against IMGT/GENE-DB human TR gene sequences. The TCRdist pipeline was used in a later analysis to assign CDR3 sequences and most-parsimonious VDJ recombination scenarios. In a later analysis, each TCR beta chain was defined by its CDR3 amino acid sequence together with its V-gene family, and reads lacking a unique V-gene family were excluded. In a later analysis, 500 to 700 highly shared, low-generation-probability nucleotide sequences were removed to address suspected cross-contamination and a sequencing artifact. In a later analysis, a clonal expansion index was calculated for each public chain from normalized within-repertoire ranks of inferred template counts. A later analysis computed generation probabilities with a VDJ recombination model fitted to out-of-frame rearrangements, and checked the results against IGoR. In a later analysis, TCR-TCR, TCR-HLA and TCR-CMV co-occurrence was scored with hypergeometric tests, and a repertoire-size bias correction was applied to TCR pairs. To estimate false discovery rates, a later analysis permuted the HLA or CMV assignments 20 times. In a later analysis, co-occurring TCRs were grouped using DBSCAN, and TCRdist sequence similarity was added for clustering within HLA-allele-positive subsets. Co-occurrence clustering excluded repertoires with fewer than 30,000 or more than 120,000 public chains, plus five with anomalous nucleotide sharing. The clones in this table, taken by TCRdb from immuneACCESS, are in-frame only. Not every clone is retained; where verified, under half of the shortfall comes from an unresolved V gene, and the cause of the rest is unknown. V, J and clone size reflect that table, while D and trimming were determined from the DNA. The sample contains about 130,000 clones, 8.9% of them found a single time. The ten biggest clones cover roughly 6.4% of the sample.

In total, fewer than 750 healthy bone marrow donors made up the cohort. At the time of sampling, all cohort members were nominally healthy, though unrecorded immune exposures were likely present. The donor was CMV seropositive and belonged to the group of 250 to 300 seropositive cohort members. Every donor gave a peripheral blood sample, and the peripheral blood mononuclear cells from that sample were used for TCR beta sequencing. The Qiagen DNeasy Blood Extraction Kit was used to extract genomic DNA from the blood cell samples. Sample: PBMCs. This sequence originates from a woman aged 40 to 50 in good health and CMV-seropositive.

The bases are TGTGCCAGCAGCCCCGGAAGGTCACCAAGGGAGGAAAAACTGTTTTTT. This gives the protein CASSPGRSPREEKLFF. The V and J genes are TRBV11-2 and TRBJ1-4, with the D segment identity uncertain. From its cysteine to its phenylalanine, the CDR3 spans 16 amino acids. The DNA shown is the 48-base CDR3, in frame from base 1. The germline V gene supplies CDR1 SGHAT and CDR2 FQNNGV. V lost 5 bases and J lost 8 bases; the stretch between them is 21 bases long.